The TCR beta chain under discussion was sequenced for a study of response to subunit inactivated influenza vaccine. Study-level results: A suggestion made by the authors is that each seasonal influenza vaccination recruits few new T cells.

TCRdb reprocessed the RT-PCR reads via MiXCR and lists one record per CDR3 protein. The table shows 150,000 or so distinct CDR3 sequences, with approximately 11% occurring only once. The table lists this clonotype with a few counts. The antigen remains unidentified. This clonotype was sampled from a man between 50 and 70 years old who received an inactivated influenza vaccine. The specimen was CD8+ T cells sorted from PBMCs, collected 23 months after vaccination.

The CDR3 here is CASSLPGGAHGYTF. The CDR3 DNA is TGTGCCAGCAGCTTACCCGGGGGTGCGCATGGCTACACCTTC. The chain has TRBV7-9 and TRBJ1-2, with a tentative D call TRBD1 (5 bases). The CDR3 is 14 residues long. Trimming removed 2 bases at V and 6 bases at J, with 13 bases between. CDR1 is SEHNR and CDR2 is FQNEAQ in the germline V gene (reference sequence).